The rows below give T cell receptor beta chains drawn from one sample of a study of blood T cell repertoires in COVID-19. Sequenced by immunoSEQ multiplex PCR; TCRdb stores in-frame clones only, minus some. The repertoire consists of about 37,000 clones, with roughly 78% occurring once and the leading ten covering roughly an eighth. The specimen sequenced was peripheral blood. The origin of the receptors is a woman aged 70-85 years with acute or convalescent COVID-19. Each CDR3 is given with its conserved first and last residue. D genes are given only for firm matches. A row's size may be missing; if present it is once, few, many or a size class.

>TRBV23-1|TRBJ2-1|NA|TRBD2
CASSPGTSGKVSYNEQFF
TGCGCCAGCAGTCCCGGGACTAGCGGGAAGGTTTCCTACAATGAGCAGTTCTTC
>TRBV6-5|TRBJ1-1|NA|NA
CASRDRLNTEAFF
TGTGCCAGCAGGGACAGATTGAACACTGAAGCTTTCTTT
>TRBV2|TRBJ1-5|NA|NA
CASSEEGAVQPQHF
TGTGCCAGCAGTGAGGAAGGGGCGGTTCAGCCCCAGCATTTT
>TRBV7-6|TRBJ2-7|NA|TRBD2
CASSSSGGNSYEQYF
TGTGCCAGCAGCTCTAGCGGGGGAAACTCCTACGAGCAGTACTTC
>TRBV19|TRBJ1-5|NA|NA
CASSSLTPLSGYSNQPQHF
TGTGCCAGTAGTTCTCTGACACCCCTCTCAGGGTATAGCAATCAGCCCCAGCATTTT
>TRBV3-1/TRBV3-2|TRBJ2-4|NA|TRBD1
CASSQVLGTGGFQYF
TGTGCCAGCAGCCAAGTACTCGGCACAGGGGGGTTTCAGTACTTC
>TRBV5-6|TRBJ1-6|few|NA
CASSLGQRNLYNSPLHF
TGTGCCAGCAGCTTGGGACAGCGTAATCTCTATAATTCACCCCTCCACTTT
>TRBV5-1|TRBJ1-2|few|TRBD1
CASSLEWGQGAQGYTF
TGCGCCAGCAGCTTGGAGTGGGGACAGGGGGCGCAGGGCTACACCTTC
>TRBV6-1|TRBJ2-5|NA|TRBD2
CASSELGEVAGSAIRETQYF
TGTGCCAGCAGTGAGTTGGGAGAGGTAGCGGGGTCTGCAATCAGGGAGACCCAGTACTTC
>TRBV5-1|TRBJ1-1|medium-sized|TRBD1
CASSPDRETEAFF
TGCGCCAGCAGCCCGGACAGGGAGACTGAAGCTTTCTTT
>TRBV18|TRBJ1-6|NA|NA
CASSPDVGRKHF
TGTGCCAGCTCACCAGATGTAGGGAGGAAACACTTT
>TRBV24-1|TRBJ2-5|NA|TRBD1
CATSASPRQGEQETQYF
TGTGCCACCAGTGCATCGCCTAGACAGGGAGAGCAAGAGACCCAGTACTTC
>TRBV3-1/TRBV3-2|TRBJ2-1|NA|TRBD2
CASSQGSGTNEQFF
TGTGCCAGCAGCCAAGGCAGCGGGACCAATGAGCAGTTCTTC
>TRBV5-1|TRBJ2-3|NA|NA
CASSLVPPDTQYF
TGCGCCAGCAGCCTAGTTCCCCCAGATACGCAGTATTTT
>TRBV21-1|TRBJ1-1|NA|NA
CASSKQGSTEAFF
TGTGCCAGCAGCAAACAGGGGAGCACTGAAGCTTTCTTT
>TRBV7-6|TRBJ2-7|NA|TRBD2
CASSFRLAPFYEQYF
TGTGCCAGCAGCTTCCGACTAGCGCCCTTCTACGAGCAGTACTTC
>TRBV11-3|TRBJ2-1|NA|TRBD1
CASSLDRAYNEQFF
TGTGCCAGCAGCTTGGACAGGGCATACAATGAGCAGTTCTTC
>TRBV19|TRBJ2-5|NA|NA
CASSALGSLGETQYF
TGTGCCAGTAGTGCCCTGGGTTCTCTCGGGGAGACCCAGTACTTC
>TRBV6-5|TRBJ2-2|NA|NA
CASGTPNTGELFF
TGTGCCAGCGGGACTCCGAACACCGGGGAGCTGTTTTTT
>TRBV7-8|TRBJ1-5|NA|TRBD1
CASSRDRPGGQPQHF
TGTGCCAGCAGCCGAGACAGGCCAGGGGGGCAGCCCCAGCATTTT
>TRBV11-2|TRBJ2-1|NA|NA
CASSNTSTHEQFF
TGTGCCAGCAGCAATACTAGTACCCATGAGCAGTTCTTC
>TRBV20-1|TRBJ2-7|NA|NA
CSTQGLYEQYF
TGCAGTACACAGGGTCTCTACGAGCAGTACTTC
>TRBV7-2|TRBJ2-7|once|TRBD2
CASSSPGLTRSYEQYF
TGTGCCAGCAGCTCTCCGGGACTAACCCGCTCCTACGAGCAGTACTTC
>TRBV21-1|TRBJ2-7|NA|NA
CASSKENLAIAYEQYF
TGTGCCAGCAGCAAAGAAAACCTAGCGATAGCCTACGAGCAGTACTTC
>TRBV7-2|TRBJ2-5|NA|NA
CASSLARTEQETQYF
TGTGCCAGCAGCTTAGCCCGGACAGAGCAAGAGACCCAGTACTTC
>TRBV3-1/TRBV3-2|TRBJ2-4|NA|TRBD2
CASSRATSGGAIGIQYF
TGTGCCAGCAGCCGGGCGACTAGCGGGGGAGCTATAGGCATTCAGTACTTC
>TRBV6-5|TRBJ1-3|NA|NA
CASSYADGNTIYF
TGTGCCAGCAGTTACGCGGATGGAAACACCATATATTTT
>TRBV6-5|TRBJ1-1|NA|NA
CASRPGGNTEAFF
TGTGCCAGCAGACCCGGGGGGAACACTGAAGCTTTCTTT
>TRBV4-1|TRBJ1-2|NA|NA
CASSQDLREGGYTF
TGCGCCAGCAGCCAAGACCTCAGGGAGGGGGGCTACACCTTC
>TRBV6-1|TRBJ1-2|NA|NA
CASSEMGGSANHYGYTF
TGTGCCAGCAGTGAAATGGGTGGCAGCGCGAACCATTATGGCTACACCTTC
>TRBV27|TRBJ2-1|NA|TRBD2
CASSLSTSGYNEQFF
TGTGCCAGCAGTTTATCGACTAGCGGGTACAATGAGCAGTTCTTC
>TRBV28|TRBJ1-4|NA|NA
CASSPGGGNEKLFF
TGTGCCAGCAGCCCGGGGGGAGGGAATGAAAAACTGTTTTTT
>TRBV19|TRBJ2-6|NA|NA
CASSMTRSSGANVLTF
TGTGCCAGTAGTATGACGAGGTCCTCTGGGGCCAACGTCCTGACTTTC
>TRBV10-3|TRBJ2-7|NA|TRBD1
CAISTGGTSYEQYF
TGTGCCATCAGTACAGGGGGTACCAGCTACGAGCAGTACTTC
>TRBV29-1|TRBJ1-2|NA|NA
CSVERGGYGYTF
TGCAGCGTTGAAAGGGGGGGATATGGCTACACCTTC
>TRBV6-5|TRBJ2-5|few|TRBD2
CASTPSGTRQETQYF
TGTGCCAGCACTCCTAGCGGGACCCGACAAGAGACCCAGTACTTC
>TRBV6-5|TRBJ1-5|NA|NA
CASTADRGNQPQHF
TGTGCCAGCACTGCTGATCGCGGCAATCAGCCCCAGCATTTT
>TRBV3-1/TRBV3-2|TRBJ2-7|NA|NA
CASSQGGSRYEQYF
TGTGCCAGCAGCCAAGGAGGGAGTCGCTACGAGCAGTACTTC
>TRBV6-5|TRBJ2-1|NA|TRBD2
CASRDAGGSYNEQFF
TGTGCCAGCAGGGATGCGGGGGGCTCCTACAATGAGCAGTTCTTC
>TRBV18|TRBJ1-6|NA|TRBD1
CASSPTGYNSPLHF
TGTGCCAGCTCGCCGACAGGGTATAATTCACCCCTCCACTTT
>TRBV2|TRBJ2-1|NA|TRBD1
CASSGGQGAGDEQFF
TGTGCCAGCAGCGGCGGACAGGGGGCTGGGGATGAGCAGTTCTTC
>TRBV25-1|TRBJ2-3|NA|TRBD2
CASSGTSGRTDTQYF
TGTGCCAGCAGTGGGACTAGCGGGAGGACAGATACGCAGTATTTT
>TRBV2|TRBJ1-2|few|NA
CAILRYGYTF
TGTGCCATCCTCAGATATGGCTACACCTTC
>TRBV18|TRBJ1-3|NA|NA
CASSPLPSATAGNTIYF
TGTGCCAGCTCACCACTCCCGTCCGCGACAGCGGGAAACACCATATATTTT
>TRBV10-3|TRBJ2-1|few|TRBD2
CAISESILADSYNEQFF
TGTGCCATCAGTGAGTCGATTCTAGCGGACTCCTACAATGAGCAGTTCTTC
>TRBV6-2/TRBV6-3|TRBJ1-1|NA|NA
CASSYSDGTLTEAFF
TGTGCCAGCAGTTACTCTGATGGCACGCTCACTGAAGCTTTCTTT
>TRBV11-3|TRBJ2-1|NA|TRBD2
CASSFGTSGSHNEQFF
TGTGCCAGCAGCTTTGGGACTAGCGGGAGTCACAATGAGCAGTTCTTC
>TRBV4-1|TRBJ2-1|few|NA
CASSHEQFSYNEQFF
TGCGCCAGCAGCCACGAACAGTTCTCCTACAATGAGCAGTTCTTC
>TRBV11-2|TRBJ2-5|NA|TRBD2
CASSLDGGDRSRETQYF
TGTGCCAGCAGCTTAGATGGGGGGGACCGCAGTAGGGAGACCCAGTACTTC
>TRBV11-3|TRBJ2-3|NA|NA
CASSSGYRDTQYF
TGTGCCAGCAGCAGCGGCTATCGAGATACGCAGTATTTT
>TRBV11-2|TRBJ2-7|NA|TRBD2
CASTLTSGSAVYF
TGTGCCAGCACCCTAACTAGCGGGAGCGCAGTGTACTTC
>TRBV15|TRBJ2-6|NA|NA
CATSRDRGSGANVLTF
TGTGCCACCAGCAGAGATCGGGGCTCTGGGGCCAACGTCCTGACTTTC
>TRBV6-5|TRBJ2-3|NA|TRBD2
CASRSGGTDTQYF
TGTGCCAGCAGGAGCGGGGGGACAGATACGCAGTATTTT
>TRBV2|TRBJ2-6|NA|TRBD1
CASRGQGGSSGANVLTF
TGTGCCAGCAGGGGACAGGGCGGGAGCTCTGGGGCCAACGTCCTGACTTTC
>TRBV7-9|TRBJ1-4|NA|TRBD1
CASSGTGGEKLFF
TGTGCCAGCAGCGGGACAGGGGGGGAAAAACTGTTTTTT
>TRBV18|TRBJ1-2|NA|TRBD1
CASSHGTGGSGYTF
TGTGCCAGCTCACACGGGACAGGGGGATCGGGCTACACCTTC
>TRBV28|TRBJ2-7|NA|NA
CASSSFGSTSQYEQYF
TGTGCCAGCAGTTCTTTCGGGAGTACTTCCCAGTACGAGCAGTACTTC